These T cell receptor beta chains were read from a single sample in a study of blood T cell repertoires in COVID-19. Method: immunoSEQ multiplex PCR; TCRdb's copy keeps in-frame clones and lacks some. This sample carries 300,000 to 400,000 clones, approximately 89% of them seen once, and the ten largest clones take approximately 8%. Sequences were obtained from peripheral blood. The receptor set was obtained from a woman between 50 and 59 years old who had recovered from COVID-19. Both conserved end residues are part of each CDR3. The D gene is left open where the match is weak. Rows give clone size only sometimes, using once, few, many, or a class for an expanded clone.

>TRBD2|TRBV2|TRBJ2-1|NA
CASRGLVEGNEQFF
TGTGCCAGCAGGGGACTAGTGGAGGGCAATGAGCAGTTCTTC
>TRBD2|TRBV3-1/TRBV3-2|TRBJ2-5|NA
CASSPWRGGQETQYF
TGTGCCAGCAGCCCTTGGCGGGGAGGGCAAGAGACCCAGTACTTC
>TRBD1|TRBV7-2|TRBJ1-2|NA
CASSPTGADSYGYTF
TGTGCCAGCAGCCCGACAGGGGCGGATTCCTATGGCTACACCTTC
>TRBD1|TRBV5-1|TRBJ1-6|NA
CASSALPGQLNSPLHF
TGCGCCAGCAGCGCTCTGCCGGGACAGCTTAATTCACCCCTCCACTTT
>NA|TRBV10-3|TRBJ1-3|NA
CAIRAQGRSGNTIYF
TGTGCCATCAGGGCCCAGGGGCGCTCTGGAAACACCATATATTTT
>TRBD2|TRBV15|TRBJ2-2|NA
CATSGLGLAGVRTGELFF
TGTGCCACCAGCGGGCTAGGACTAGCGGGAGTTCGCACCGGGGAGCTGTTTTTT
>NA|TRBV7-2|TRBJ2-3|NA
CASTLASLKTDTQYF
TGTGCCAGCACGTTGGCAAGTTTGAAAACGGATACGCAGTATTTT
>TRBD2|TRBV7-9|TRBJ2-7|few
CASSSPSGRIYEQYF
TGTGCCAGCAGCTCCCCTAGCGGGAGAATTTACGAGCAGTACTTC
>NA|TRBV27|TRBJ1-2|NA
CASSLSGARAPPYGYTF
TGTGCCAGCAGTTTATCGGGGGCCAGGGCCCCACCCTATGGCTACACCTTC
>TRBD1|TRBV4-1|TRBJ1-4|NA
CASSRTGGGFGNEKLFF
TGCGCCAGCAGCCGGACAGGGGGCGGTTTTGGTAATGAAAAACTGTTTTTT
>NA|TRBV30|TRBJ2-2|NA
CAWQARPGELFF
TGTGCCTGGCAAGCTAGGCCCGGGGAGCTGTTTTTT
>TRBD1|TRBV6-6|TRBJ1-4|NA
CASSRGQGATNEKLFF
TGTGCCAGCAGTAGGGGACAGGGGGCTACTAATGAAAAACTGTTTTTT
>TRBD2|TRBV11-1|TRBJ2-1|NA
CASSFSGTQFF
TGTGCCAGCAGCTTTAGCGGGACGCAGTTCTTC
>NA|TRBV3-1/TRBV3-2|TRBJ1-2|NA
CASSQDFGQSTNNYGYTF
TGTGCCAGCAGCCAAGATTTTGGACAGTCGACCAACAACTATGGCTACACCTTC
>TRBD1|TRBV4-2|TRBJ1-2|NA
CASSQDQGVIYGYTF
TGTGCCAGCAGCCAAGATCAGGGGGTGATCTATGGCTACACCTTC
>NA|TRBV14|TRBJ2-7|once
CASSRDRDTTYEQYF
TGTGCCAGCAGCCGGGACCGGGACACAACCTACGAGCAGTACTTC
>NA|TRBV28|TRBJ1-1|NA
CASSSGGGLNTEAFF
TGTGCCAGCAGCTCTGGGGGGGGCTTGAACACTGAAGCTTTCTTT
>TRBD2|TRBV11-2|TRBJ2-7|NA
CASSHVRASGSYEQYF
TGTGCCAGCAGCCACGTCAGGGCTAGCGGATCCTACGAGCAGTACTTC
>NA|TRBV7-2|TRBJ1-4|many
CASTSGTNEKLFF
TGTGCCAGCACGTCCGGGACTAATGAAAAACTGTTTTTT
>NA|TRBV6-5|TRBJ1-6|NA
CASSPGSGSPLHF
TGTGCCAGCAGCCCGGGTTCCGGGTCACCCCTCCACTTT
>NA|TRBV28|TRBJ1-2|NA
CASSIDRQPYGYTF
TGTGCCAGCAGTATCGACAGACAACCCTATGGCTACACCTTC
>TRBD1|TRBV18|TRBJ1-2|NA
CASSPRTGPANYGYTF
TGTGCCAGCTCACCGCGGACAGGGCCAGCTAACTATGGCTACACCTTC
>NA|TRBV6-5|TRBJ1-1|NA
CASSYRRGQSPPEAFF
TGTGCCAGCAGTTACAGGCGGGGGCAGTCCCCCCCTGAAGCTTTCTTT
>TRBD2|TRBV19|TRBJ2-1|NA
CASSRGGGLAGDEQFF
TGTGCCAGTAGTAGGGGAGGGGGACTAGCGGGAGATGAGCAGTTCTTC
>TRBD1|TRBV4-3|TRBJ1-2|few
CASRASGTGESYGYTF
TGCGCCAGCAGGGCCTCCGGGACAGGGGAGAGCTATGGCTACACCTTC
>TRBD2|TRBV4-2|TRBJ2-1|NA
CASSQEGGLALNEQFF
TGTGCCAGCAGCCAAGAGGGGGGACTAGCCCTCAATGAGCAGTTCTTC
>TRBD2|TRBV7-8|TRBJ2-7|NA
CASSLAGGSGISGEQYF
TGTGCCAGCAGCTTAGCGGGTGGAAGCGGGATATCAGGCGAGCAGTACTTC
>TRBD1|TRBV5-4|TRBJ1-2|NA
CASSPSPGTGANYGYTF
TGTGCCAGCAGCCCTAGTCCCGGGACAGGGGCTAACTATGGCTACACCTTC
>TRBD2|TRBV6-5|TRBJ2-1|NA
CASSSWTSRNNEQFF
TGTGCCAGCAGTTCGTGGACTAGCCGTAACAATGAGCAGTTCTTC
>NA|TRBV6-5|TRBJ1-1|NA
CASSYTSRSVPEAFF
TGTGCCAGCAGTTACACTTCGAGGTCTGTCCCTGAAGCTTTCTTT
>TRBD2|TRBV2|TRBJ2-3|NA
CASRRGGSTDTQYF
TGTGCCAGCAGGCGGGGGGGGAGCACAGATACGCAGTATTTT
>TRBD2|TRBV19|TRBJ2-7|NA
CASTSALAGTYEQYF
TGTGCCAGCACAAGTGCACTAGCGGGGACCTACGAGCAGTACTTC
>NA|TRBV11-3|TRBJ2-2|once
CASSSTTNTGELFF
TGTGCCAGCAGCTCGACTACCAACACCGGGGAGCTGTTTTTT
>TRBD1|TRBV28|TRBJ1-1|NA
CASSPSTGWYTEAFF
TGTGCCAGCAGTCCGTCGACAGGGTGGTACACTGAAGCTTTCTTT
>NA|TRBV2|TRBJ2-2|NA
CASSEGPGYTGELFF
TGTGCCAGCAGTGAAGGTCCAGGGTACACCGGGGAGCTGTTTTTT
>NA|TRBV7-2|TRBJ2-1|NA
CASSLVGGDNEQFF
TGTGCCAGCAGCTTAGTCGGCGGTGACAATGAGCAGTTCTTC
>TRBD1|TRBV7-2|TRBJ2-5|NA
CASSYPGTGRETQYF
TGTGCCAGCAGCTACCCCGGGACAGGGCGTGAGACCCAGTACTTC
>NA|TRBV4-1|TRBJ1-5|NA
CASSQVIGLGNQPQHF
TGCGCCAGCAGCCAAGTGATTGGGCTCGGCAATCAGCCCCAGCATTTT
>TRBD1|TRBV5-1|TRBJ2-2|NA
CASSQGQGAGTGELFF
TGCGCCAGCAGCCAAGGACAGGGGGCGGGCACCGGGGAGCTGTTTTTT